This TCR beta chain was recovered during a study of blood T cell repertoires in COVID-19. Study-wide background: Acute and convalescent COVID-19 samples came from the United States, Italy and Spain. T cells, B-cell-depleted T cells, or PBMCs supplied cDNA or gDNA.

There are 14 residues in the CDR3. The germline V gene encodes CDR1 LNHDA and CDR2 SQIVND (reference sequence). Trimming removed 3 bases from V and 4 bases from J, with 10 bases in between. Generated by immunoSEQ multiplex PCR, the TCRdb table keeps only in-frame clones and is missing some. The repertoire holds some 110,000 clones, around four fifths seen once, with 0.83% in the top ten. Sequenced: peripheral blood. The source is a woman in her 70s with acute or convalescent COVID-19. The J gene is TRBJ1-5, the V gene TRBV19, with no clear D. CDR3 DNA: TGTGCCAGTAGTATTCGAGGAGAGAATCAGCCCCAGCATTTT. It encodes CASSIRGENQPQHF.